The rows below give T cell receptor beta chains drawn from one sample of a study of T-cell reconstitution after alpha-beta-depleted transplantation in children. TCRdb used MiXCR to reprocess the PCR reads, holding one entry per CDR3 protein. In the table there are approximately 420,000 distinct CDR3 sequences, approximately 10% of which are singletons. The source was PBMCs from the stem cell graft donor, collected from the stem cell graft. Receptor source: a human donor who donated a stem cell graft to a child with acute myeloid leukemia. Both conserved end residues are part of each CDR3. D genes are given only for firm matches. Part of the rows lack a size; the others show once, few, many or a class for expanded clones.

j_call	v_call	clone_size	d_call	cdr3_nt	cdr3_aa
TRBJ2-7	TRBV6-5	NA	TRBD2	TGTGCCAGCAGTTTACGAGCGGGAGGGAGCTACGAGCAGTACTTC	CASSLRAGGSYEQYF
TRBJ2-5	TRBV5-6	few	TRBD2	TGTGCCAGCAGCCATGGTGTACTAGCGGGAGGGCGTGGCCAAGAGACCCAGTACTTC	CASSHGVLAGGRGQETQYF
TRBJ2-1	TRBV30	few	TRBD2	TGTGCCTGGAGTCGCGGGGGGTACAATGAGCAGTTCTTC	CAWSRGGYNEQFF
TRBJ2-3	TRBV20-1	NA	NA	TGCAGTGCCGCCGCAGATACGCAGTATTTT	CSAAADTQYF
TRBJ2-1	TRBV15	NA	NA	TGTGCCACCAGCAGAGGCCTAGACAATGAGCAGTTCTTC	CATSRGLDNEQFF
TRBJ2-7	TRBV6-2/TRBV6-3	few	NA	TGTGCCAGCAGTTACTCGCCTCTGATCTCCTACGAGCAGTACTTC	CASSYSPLISYEQYF
TRBJ1-4	TRBV12-3/TRBV12-4	NA	NA	TGTGCCAGCAGTTTCGAGGGGGTCCAACTGTTTTTT	CASSFEGVQLFF
TRBJ2-2	TRBV12-3/TRBV12-4	many	TRBD1	TGTGCCAGCCGACCCTCCGGGACAGATAACACCGGGGAGCTGTTTTTT	CASRPSGTDNTGELFF
TRBJ1-2	TRBV20-1	many	TRBD1	TGCAGTGCTAGAGATCGGGACAGAGACTATGGCTACACCTTC	CSARDRDRDYGYTF
TRBJ1-6	TRBV4-1	NA	TRBD1	TGCGCCAGCAGCAACACAGGGGCGCATTCACCCCTCCACTTT	CASSNTGAHSPLHF
TRBJ2-5	TRBV15	few	NA	TGTGCCACCAGCAGAGATCGGGCGGGAGAGACCCAGTACTTC	CATSRDRAGETQYF
TRBJ2-1	TRBV20-1	NA	TRBD2	TGCAGTGCCAAGGCACTAGCGGGAGGGCTAGGGCGCAATGAGCAGTTCTTC	CSAKALAGGLGRNEQFF
TRBJ2-2	TRBV9	many	TRBD1	TGTGCCAGCAGCATCGGACAGGCGAACACCGGGGAGCTGTTTTTT	CASSIGQANTGELFF
TRBJ2-7	TRBV20-1	few	TRBD2	TGCAGTGCTATCACCCTGACTAGCGGGAGTAAAGTGTACGAGCAGTACTTC	CSAITLTSGSKVYEQYF
TRBJ1-5	TRBV12-3/TRBV12-4	NA	NA	TGTGCCAGCAGTCTGGCTAGGGGTCGGAATCAGCCCCAGCATTTT	CASSLARGRNQPQHF
TRBJ2-7	TRBV7-2	NA	TRBD1	TGTGCCAGCAGCAAGGGACAGGGATACGAGCAGTACTTC	CASSKGQGYEQYF
TRBJ2-1	TRBV18	NA	NA	TGTGCCAGCTCACCGGTCCAGTCATACAATGAGCAGTTCTTC	CASSPVQSYNEQFF
TRBJ1-6	TRBV5-6	many	NA	TGTGCCAGCAGCAGGGACATTAATTCACCCCTCCACTTT	CASSRDINSPLHF
TRBJ2-7	TRBV12-3/TRBV12-4	many	TRBD1	TGTGCCAGCAGTCCCACAGGGGACGAGCAGTACTTC	CASSPTGDEQYF
TRBJ2-3	TRBV15	few	TRBD1	TGTGCCACCAGCTTTTCGGGACAGAGTGTGGATACGCAGTATTTT	CATSFSGQSVDTQYF
TRBJ2-3	TRBV10-3	few	TRBD1	TGTGCCACCCTGGGACAGTCCACAGATACGCAGTATTTT	CATLGQSTDTQYF
TRBJ2-6	TRBV24-1	NA	NA	TGTGCCACCAGTGCGACCCCGGGACGGGGCTCTGGGGCCAACGGCCTGACTTTC	CATSATPGRGSGANGLTF
TRBJ1-1	TRBV12-3/TRBV12-4	many	TRBD1	TGTGCCAGCAGTTTAGTAGGGGGCAACACTGAAGCTTTCTTT	CASSLVGGNTEAFF
TRBJ1-2	TRBV12-5	NA	TRBD1	TGTGCTAGTGGTTTGGTACAGGGACAGGGGGCGCGTTATGGCTACACCTTC	CASGLVQGQGARYGYTF
TRBJ1-1	TRBV5-1	many	NA	TGCGCCAGCCGACAGGACCTGAACACTGAAGCTTTCTTT	CASRQDLNTEAFF
TRBJ2-7	TRBV6-2/TRBV6-3	NA	NA	TGTGCCAGCGGTTTGGGGGGTAGTACACTCGAGCAGTACTTC	CASGLGGSTLEQYF
TRBJ1-2	TRBV5-1	NA	TRBD1	TGCGCCAGCCTACAGGGGGAAGTTTATGGCTACACCTTC	CASLQGEVYGYTF
TRBJ2-1	TRBV27	many	NA	TGTGCCAGCAGTTTACTTCGTCAAGACTATGAGCAGTTCTTC	CASSLLRQDYEQFF
TRBJ2-7	TRBV5-1	few	TRBD1	TGCGCCAGCAGCTTGGTCCCCGGGACAGGGGGTTCCTCCTACGAGCAGTACTTC	CASSLVPGTGGSSYEQYF
TRBJ2-5	TRBV4-3	few	NA	TGCGCCAGCAGCCAAGACGGGACCCAGTACTTC	CASSQDGTQYF
TRBJ2-3	TRBV7-2	few	TRBD2	TGTGCCAGCAGTCAGGAAGTGGCGGGGGGATCGCCGGATACGCAGTATTTT	CASSQEVAGGSPDTQYF
TRBJ1-5	TRBV9	NA	TRBD1	TGTGCCAGCAGCACAGGGGGCTTTGGTCAGCCCCAGCATTTT	CASSTGGFGQPQHF
TRBJ2-3	TRBV20-1	few	NA	TGCAGTGCCAGGGATCTTTATATCACAGATACGCAGTATTTT	CSARDLYITDTQYF
TRBJ2-2	TRBV21-1	NA	NA	TGTGCCAGCAGCAAAGAGGGGACAGGGGGCACCGGGGAGCTGTTTTTT	CASSKEGTGGTGELFF
TRBJ2-2	TRBV7-6	once	TRBD1	TGTGCCAGCAGCTTAGTCCGACAGGGGAACACCGGGGAGCTGTTTTTT	CASSLVRQGNTGELFF
TRBJ2-1	TRBV20-1	NA	NA	TGCAGTGCTATCAGAGGTGAGCAGTTCTTC	CSAIRGEQFF
TRBJ2-7	TRBV5-1	NA	NA	TGCGCCAGCAGCCCCCGGGGAAGGGAGCAGTACTTC	CASSPRGREQYF
TRBJ2-1	TRBV5-1	many	NA	TGCGCCAGCAGCGATGTCGGCAGCTCCTACAATGAGCAGTTCTTC	CASSDVGSSYNEQFF
TRBJ2-1	TRBV11-1	NA	NA	TGTGCCAGCAGCTTAGGGCAACGGGCGGCCCTCTCCTACAATGAGCAGTTCTTC	CASSLGQRAALSYNEQFF
TRBJ1-1	TRBV20-1	many	NA	TGCAGTGCTGCCGCTATGAACACTGAAGCTTTCTTT	CSAAAMNTEAFF
TRBJ2-5	TRBV20-1	few	TRBD1	TGCAGTGCAAACCAGGGGGCGAAGACCCAGTACTTC	CSANQGAKTQYF
TRBJ1-1	TRBV25-1	NA	TRBD1	TGTGCCAGCAGTGTTGGACAGGGGACCACTGAAGCTTTCTTT	CASSVGQGTTEAFF